The rows below give T cell receptor beta chains drawn from one sample of a study of blood T cell repertoires in COVID-19. TCRdb's copy holds only in-frame clones and misses some; the assay was immunoSEQ multiplex PCR. The sample holds about 420,000 clones, around nine tenths seen once. Input material: peripheral blood. These receptors originate from a man aged 18 to 29 with COVID-19, enrolled during active disease. The CDR3 runs from the conserved cysteine through the conserved F or W. D genes are given only for firm matches. Not every row has a clone size; where given, it reads once, few, many or a size class.

CDR3 protein,CDR3 DNA,clone size,V gene,D gene,J gene
CASSPAGQGATEAFF,TGCGCCAGCAGTCCTGCGGGACAGGGAGCCACTGAAGCTTTCTTT,-,TRBV5-1,TRBD1,TRBJ1-1
CASSAIEGRREQFF,TGTGCCAGCAGCGCAATCGAGGGCCGAAGGGAGCAGTTCTTC,-,TRBV11-2,-,TRBJ2-1
CASSLELPAGGRDTQYF,TGTGCCAGCAGCTTAGAATTGCCAGCGGGGGGGCGAGATACGCAGTATTTT,-,TRBV7-2,TRBD2,TRBJ2-3
CASGLRPRLGEMETQYF,TGTGCTAGTGGTTTGAGACCCCGTCTTGGGGAGATGGAGACCCAGTACTTC,-,TRBV12-5,-,TRBJ2-5
CASVEDLYNEQFF,TGTGCTAGTGTAGAGGATCTTTACAATGAGCAGTTCTTC,-,TRBV12-5,-,TRBJ2-1
CASSLLTSGSPNTQYF,TGCGCCAGCAGCCTGTTGACTAGCGGGAGTCCAAATACGCAGTATTTT,-,TRBV5-1,TRBD2,TRBJ2-3
CASSTWTSGPSYF,TGTGCCAGCAGCACGTGGACTAGCGGGCCATCGTACTTC,few,TRBV7-9,TRBD2,TRBJ2-5
CASSRQGLHAFF,TGTGCCAGCAGCCGACAGGGACTTCATGCTTTCTTT,-,TRBV3-1/TRBV3-2,TRBD1,TRBJ1-1
CASSATGGRADTQYF,TGTGCCAGCAGCGCCACGGGGGGGCGGGCAGATACGCAGTATTTT,-,TRBV7-9,TRBD2,TRBJ2-3
CASSPGQTYGYTF,TGTGCCAGCAGCCCGGGACAGACCTATGGCTACACCTTC,-,TRBV3-1/TRBV3-2,TRBD1,TRBJ1-2
CATSDGLAGLYEQYF,TGTGCCACCAGTGATGGACTAGCGGGATTATACGAGCAGTACTTC,-,TRBV24-1,TRBD2,TRBJ2-7
CASRFGQENNEQFF,TGTGCCAGCAGATTTGGACAGGAGAACAATGAGCAGTTCTTC,-,TRBV27,TRBD1,TRBJ2-1
CASSYRGNTEAFF,TGTGCCAGCAGCTACAGGGGGAACACTGAAGCTTTCTTT,-,TRBV7-9,TRBD1,TRBJ1-1
CASRGKGDTQYF,TGTGCCAGCAGGGGAAAAGGAGATACGCAGTATTTT,few,TRBV19,-,TRBJ2-3
CASSRDINEQFF,TGTGCCAGCAGCCGGGACATCAATGAGCAGTTCTTC,-,TRBV12-3/TRBV12-4,-,TRBJ2-1
CASSPGGFGNEQFF,TGTGCCAGCAGCCCCGGAGGGTTTGGGAATGAGCAGTTCTTC,-,TRBV5-4,-,TRBJ2-1
CASSFVEGANYGYTF,TGTGCCAGCAGCTTCGTTGAGGGGGCCAACTATGGCTACACCTTC,-,TRBV5-4,TRBD1,TRBJ1-2
CASGSAGTGRRETQYF,TGTGCTAGTGGCTCAGCCGGGACTGGGCGGAGGGAGACCCAGTACTTC,-,TRBV12-5,-,TRBJ2-5
CASSYGGRVNEQFF,TGTGCCAGCAGTTACGGGGGGAGGGTCAATGAGCAGTTCTTC,-,TRBV6-5,TRBD2,TRBJ2-1
CASSPPGFLSGQGLKETQYF,TGTGCCAGCTCACCACCCGGTTTCCTATCGGGACAGGGGTTGAAAGAGACCCAGTACTTC,once,TRBV18,TRBD1,TRBJ2-5
CASSLERFTGELFF,TGTGCCAGCAGCTTAGAACGGTTCACCGGGGAGCTGTTTTTT,-,TRBV7-2,-,TRBJ2-2